The rows below give T cell receptor beta chains drawn from one sample of a study of monozygotic twins with inflammatory bowel disease. Using the 5' RACE reads, TCRdb records one entry per CDR3 protein without DNA. The repertoire shows approximately 330,000 distinct CDR3 sequences; the top ten hold approximately 2%. The sample comprised blood. Source of these receptors: a human donor with ulcerative colitis or Crohn's disease, or a healthy co-twin of an affected twin (not recorded which). Each CDR3 is given with its conserved first and last residue.

V,J,CDR3
TRBV9,TRBJ1-2,CASSRTGDNYGYTF
TRBV10-3,TRBJ2-7,CAIMGGRSYEQYF
TRBV5-1,TRBJ2-2,CASSFASGGTSGELFF
TRBV7-2,TRBJ2-1,CASSLVVAGGYNGQFF
TRBV27,TRBJ2-1,CASSPSGTSGAKQFF
TRBV3-1,TRBJ1-2,CASSQEGGGSYTF
TRBV6-4,TRBJ1-1,CASSDSGGEKTDTEAFF
TRBV28,TRBJ2-7,CALGNGYEQYF
TRBV5-1,TRBJ2-7,CASSPGLRGPYEQYF
TRBV12-3/TRBV12-4,TRBJ1-2,CASSKQGISYGYTF
TRBV12-3/TRBV12-4,TRBJ2-1,CASSLLGGGNSNEQFF
TRBV4-1,TRBJ2-3,CASSQDPQAGGRTDTQYF
TRBV11-2,TRBJ2-1,CASRTGGLDYYNEQFF
TRBV12-3/TRBV12-4,TRBJ1-1,CASSPGTDGPSTEAFF
TRBV5-4,TRBJ2-2,CASSSPGTENTGELFF
TRBV15,TRBJ2-5,CATSRDSLGETQYF
TRBV5-1,TRBJ2-5,CASSTGTGLETQYF
TRBV5-4,TRBJ1-1,CASSLDRGSRSTEAFF
TRBV20-1,TRBJ2-2,CSAGRDRNTGELFF
TRBV6-2/TRBV6-3,TRBJ2-1,CASSYWRPDNEQFF
TRBV25-1,TRBJ2-2,CASKETGRGLAGELFF
TRBV20-1,TRBJ2-4,CSAQTSSVAIQYF
TRBV7-9,TRBJ2-1,CASGQGAVNEQFF
TRBV19,TRBJ2-7,CASSTTSSPYSYEQYF
TRBV3-1,TRBJ2-2,CASMAGYRTGELFF
TRBV5-1,TRBJ1-1,CASSLAGLGAEAFF
TRBV12-3/TRBV12-4,TRBJ2-1,CASSAPGLVSNEQFF
TRBV20-1,TRBJ2-7,CSARGDSSPPYEQYF
TRBV28,TRBJ1-1,CASSLIRGYTEAFF
TRBV15,TRBJ1-2,CATSRVGQGFLGYTF
TRBV7-3,TRBJ2-1,CASSVCLAEIYNDQFF
TRBV29-1,TRBJ1-1,CSALPSDGERAFF
TRBV20-1,TRBJ2-5,CSAISDSPETQYF
TRBV3-1,TRBJ2-6,CASSQKPGRISGANVLTF
TRBV4-3,TRBJ2-7,CASSQNEQGANYYEQYF
TRBV20-1,TRBJ1-5,CSARPSRGNQNQPQHF
TRBV29-1,TRBJ2-1,CSVEEGLALNNEQFF
TRBV12-3/TRBV12-4,TRBJ1-2,CASTSGDSNYGYTF
TRBV5-1,TRBJ2-1,CASSLNTDSNEQFF
TRBV27,TRBJ2-2,CASPGQGVSTGELFF
TRBV15,TRBJ2-7,CATSRDRAGNDEQYF
TRBV12-3/TRBV12-4,TRBJ2-7,CASSETSGAYSYEQYF
TRBV5-1,TRBJ2-7,CASSPDRSSYDQYF
TRBV20-1,TRBJ1-5,CSASNPGQSSNQPQHF
TRBV6-1,TRBJ2-2,CASTRGGYTGELFF
TRBV28,TRBJ1-1,CASSPLGTGMTEAFF
TRBV7-3,TRBJ2-2,CASSRSSGYSDTGELFF
TRBV7-3,TRBJ2-6,CASSSRDRSINSGANVLTF
TRBV27,TRBJ2-7,CASSFHSGDPSYEQYF
TRBV11-3,TRBJ1-1,CASSLYSGPDTEAFF
TRBV5-6,TRBJ1-3,CASSWGSENTIYF
TRBV12-3/TRBV12-4,TRBJ2-2,CASSSTGGVTGELFF
TRBV20-1,TRBJ2-5,CSARGLPGTSGSLETQYF